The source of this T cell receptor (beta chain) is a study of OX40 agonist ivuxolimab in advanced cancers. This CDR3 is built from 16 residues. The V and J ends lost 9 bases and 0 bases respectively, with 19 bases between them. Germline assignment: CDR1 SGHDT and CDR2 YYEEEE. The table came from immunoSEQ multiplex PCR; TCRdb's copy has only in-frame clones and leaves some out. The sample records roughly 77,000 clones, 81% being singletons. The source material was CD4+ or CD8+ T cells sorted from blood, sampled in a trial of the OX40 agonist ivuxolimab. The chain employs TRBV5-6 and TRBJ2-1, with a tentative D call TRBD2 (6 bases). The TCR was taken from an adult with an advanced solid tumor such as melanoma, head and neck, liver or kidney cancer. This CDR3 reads CATTLEGTSSYNEQFF. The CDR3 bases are TGTGCCACCACTTTGGAGGGGACGAGCTCCTACAATGAGCAGTTCTTC.